This entry features one TCR beta chain sequence. Its specificity is unknown. Primers included in the PCR were 60 Vbeta and 13 Jbeta primers. Only in-frame clones appear in the TCRdb table, and some are missing; sequencing was by immunoSEQ multiplex PCR. The sample's table shows some 75,000 clones. This specimen belongs to a study of cytomegalovirus exposure and HLA in healthy donors. Study conclusions and caveats: An Asian-associated ancestry cluster reportedly showed fewer N-insertions than the approximately 690-donor mean in a later analysis. Later analysis demonstrated an association between a missense DCLRE1C variant and TCR beta V- and J-gene trimming. Most TCR sequences were rare, but some public TCRs occurred in many donors. Most of the TCR beta V segments (in an earlier analysis) were productive either about 90% or about 30% of the time.

Germline lookup yields CDR1 GTSNPN and CDR2 SVGIG (reference sequence). There are 12 residues in the CDR3. Trimming took off 2 bases at V and 5 bases at J, with 9 bases between the two ends. This receptor was obtained from a boy aged 5-17 years in good health and CMV-seronegative. The chain couples TRBV30 to TRBJ1-2; D is undetermined. What was sequenced was PBMCs. In DNA form, the CDR3 reads TGTGCCTGGAGTCGATTGACTTATGGCTACACCTTC. Encoded protein: CAWSRLTYGYTF.